This T cell receptor (beta chain) comes out of a study of T-cell memory formation after mild COVID-19. For the study at large: TCR clusters mostly belonged to single donors. Notes on the study in general: CD8+ contracting clones occupied EMRA, while CD4+ ones occupied mainly CM and EM.

Researchers used 5'RACE with constant-segment primers to make TCR alpha and TCR beta cDNA libraries that carry sample barcodes and UMIs. One entry per CDR3 protein results from TCRdb running MiXCR on the 5' RACE reads. The sample has under 300,000 distinct CDR3 sequences; 8% to 10% are singletons. Germline CDR1 SEHNR, CDR2 FQNEAQ (reference sequence). CDR3 length: 15 residues. Trimming pared 0 bases from V and 6 bases from J, leaving 14 bases between. A word on this clonotype: Antigen: not known.

What was sequenced was PBMCs or a T cell subset sorted from them (not recorded which). The chain recombines TRBV7-9 with TRBJ1-1, with D unclear. The clonotype comes from a man younger than 35 who had mild COVID-19 (a few samples of this study predate the infection). Cell type and time point are not known. The CDR3 DNA sequence: TGTGCCAGCAGCTTAGCGGACGGGGAGGACGCTGAAGCTTTCTTT. It translates to CASSLADGEDAEAFF.